The present T cell receptor (beta chain) was sequenced within a study of T cells expressing NK-cell markers. Study as a whole: It was sorted CD3+CD56-NKG2C+, CD3+CD56+NKG2C- and CD3+CD56+NKG2C+ T cells that provided the TCR beta repertoires. In the group of eight sequenced donors, seven were HCMV-seropositive and one was seronegative. Findings of the study overall: Dominant NKG2C+ clonotype frequencies of about 1.0-7.5% of CD8+ T cells were measured in about six donors.

Worth noting for this clonotype: The antigen remains unidentified.

5'RACE template switching with UMIs generated TCR beta cDNA. Reprocessing the 5' RACE reads, TCRdb reports a single entry for every CDR3 protein and omits DNA. The sample table includes about 390,000 distinct CDR3 sequences. This CDR3 region has 11 residues. Germline V CDR1 and CDR2: DFQATT, SNEGSKA (reference sequence). The chain combines TRBV20-1 with TRBJ1-2. Sequenced sample: blood T cells: a sorted CD56 or NKG2C T cell subset, CD4+ or CD8+ T cells, or bulk PBMC T cells (not recorded which). The sequence was obtained from a woman in her 50s in good health. CDR3 residues: CSTPTVHGYTF.